Listed here are 28 T cell receptor beta chains from one sample, sequenced in a study of technical replicates of blood from a few donors (TCRdb year 2017). The protocol used for the library was the immunoSEQ multiplex PCR assay. The table was pulled from immuneACCESS by TCRdb, which kept in-frame rearrangements only. Such tables lose some clones; where checked, under half of the loss comes from unresolved V genes, and the rest has no known cause. The sample has 98,000 or so clones on record, approximately 94% of them singletons. The ten largest clones take up 0.2% to 0.25% of the sample. The sequenced sample was T cells isolated from PBMCs. Receptors were obtained from a human donor in good health.

V usage is TRBV5-6 and J usage is TRBJ2-1, with TRBD2 identical over 7 bases. Germline trimming cut 1 base from V and 7 bases from J; bases unmatched to any gene: 11. The CDR3 is made up of 16 amino acids. The germline V gene encodes CDR1 SGHDT and CDR2 YYEEEE. This CDR3 is CASSLKVLAGENEQFF. The CDR3 region has the DNA TGTGCCAGCAGCTTGAAAGTCCTGGCGGGGGAGAATGAGCAGTTCTTC. The complete variable domain, with remaining parts taken from reference TRBV5-6 and TRBJ2-1, reads DAGVTQSPTHLIKTRGQQVTLRCSPKSGHDTVSWYQQALGQGPQFIFQYYEEEERQRGNFPDRFSGHQFPNYSSELNVNALLLGDSALYLCASSLKVLAGENEQFFGPGTRLTVL.

The genes are TRBV6-1 and TRBJ1-2, with 7 positions matching TRBD1. Germline CDR1 is MNHNS and CDR2 is SASEGT. The CDR3 length is 15 residues. V was pared by 1 base and J by 3 bases, with 5 bases of the junction left unmatched. The DNA for the CDR3 is TGTGCCAGCAGTGAAGGACAGGGAAGGTACTATGGCTACACCTTC. As protein: CASSEGQGRYYGYTF.

The V call is TRBV27, the J call TRBJ2-3; 9 nucleotides match TRBD1. The trim removed 5 bases at V and 4 bases at J, leaving 10 bases unmatched. Germline V gene sequence: CDR1 MNHEY, CDR2 SMNVEV (reference sequence). This CDR3 is built from 16 residues. Here the CDR3 reads CASSTLGTGSADTQYF. For the CDR3, the DNA is TGTGCCAGCAGTACGTTGGGGACAGGGTCCGCAGATACGCAGTATTTT.

The genes are TRBV12-5 and TRBJ2-3; a weak D match, TRBD2 (5 bases). The CDR3 consists of 18 residues. Germline-derived CDR1 and CDR2 are LGHNT and FRNRAP. Trimming removed 0 bases at V and 1 base at J, with 17 bases between. CDR3 sequence reads: CASGLVITRRRRTDTQYF. DNA for the CDR3: TGTGCTAGTGGTTTGGTAATAACTAGGAGAAGACGCACAGATACGCAGTATTTT.

CDR3 sequence reads: CASSVDPPSGVTDTQYF. The CDR3 DNA reads as TGTGCCAGCAGCGTAGACCCCCCCAGCGGGGTGACAGATACGCAGTATTTT. The chain employs TRBV9 and TRBJ2-3; 7 nucleotides agree with TRBD2. This CDR3 region has 17 residues. The J segment lost 3 bases and the V segment lost 0 bases, leaving 10 bases of the junction unmatched. Germline-derived CDR1 and CDR2 are SGDLS and YYNGEE. Variable domain in full (rest from reference TRBV9 and TRBJ2-3): DSGVTQTPKHLITATGQRVTLRCSPRSGDLSVYWYQQSLDQGLQFLIQYYNGEERAKGNILERFSAQQFPDLHSELNLSSLELGDSALYFCASSVDPPSGVTDTQYFGPGTRLTVL.

The gene calls are TRBV6-5 and TRBJ2-5; TRBD1 aligns across 8 bases. Germline CDR1 and CDR2: MNHEY and SVGAGI. The V gene end was trimmed by 7 bases and the J gene end by 4 bases; junction bases not matched to a gene: 5. The CDR3 is 13 residues long. CDR3 nucleotides: TGTGCCAGCACCAGGGGGCTGTTAGAGACCCAGTACTTC. Translating gives CASTRGLLETQYF.

J is TRBJ2-5 and V is TRBV6-5, with a possible D match to TRBD2 (5 bases). This CDR3 comprises 15 residues. The V and J ends lost 2 bases and 4 bases respectively, with 14 bases between them. Germline CDR1 MNHEY, CDR2 SVGAGI. The CDR3 loop is CASSYRDLGRETQYF. The CDR3 region has the DNA TGTGCCAGCAGTTACCGAGATCTAGGGAGAGAGACCCAGTACTTC.

As DNA, the CDR3 is TGTGCCAGTACCAACACACGACAGGGGGTAGTCCCAGATACGCAGTATTTT. Translation: CASTNTRQGVVPDTQYF. The chain is built from TRBV19 and TRBJ2-3; TRBD1 matches at 9 bases. Germline trimming cut 7 bases from V and 4 bases from J; bases unmatched to any gene: 15. CDR3 length equals 17 residues. Per germline, CDR1 LNHDA and CDR2 SQIVND (reference sequence).

This chain uses TRBV27 with TRBJ2-1; 8 nucleotides match TRBD1. With V trimmed by 5 bases and J by 10 bases, 13 bases remained unmatched. The CDR3 covers 15 residues. Germline values: CDR1 MNHEY, CDR2 SMNVEV (reference sequence). CDR3 DNA sequence: TGTGCCAGCAGTCTTCCCCCCGGGACAGGTTCCGAGCAGTTCTTC. Protein product: CASSLPPGTGSEQFF.

J is TRBJ1-4 and V is TRBV9; unclear D gene. This CDR3 has 15 residues. V was trimmed by 0 bases and J by 6 bases, leaving 12 bases between them. Per the germline V gene, CDR1 is SGDLS and CDR2 is YYNGEE. CDR3 nucleotide sequence: TGTGCCAGCAGCGTAGACCCCAGAACAGATGAAAAACTGTTTTTT. This translates into CASSVDPRTDEKLFF.

This clone has just a few counts. V gene TRBV2 combines with J gene TRBJ1-5, with D tentatively TRBD1 (5 bases). The CDR3 is 11 residues long. Between the trimmed V and J ends, which lost 6 bases and 10 bases, there was a span of 10 bases. CDR1 is SNHLY, CDR2 FYNNEI, per germline. Here the CDR3 DNA reads TGTGCCAGCAGCGCAGGGTCTCCCCAGCATTTT. Amino acids: CASSAGSPQHF. The variable domain in full, completed from reference TRBV2 and TRBJ1-5, reads EPEVTQTPSHQVTQMGQEVILRCVPISNHLYFYWYRQILGQKVEFLVSFYNNEISEKSEIFDDQFSVERPDGSNFTLKIRSTKLEDSAMYFCASSAGSPQHFGDGTRLSIL.

The rearrangement uses TRBV5-1 and TRBJ2-2; 8 bases are a match to TRBD2. Germline lookup yields CDR1 SGHRS and CDR2 YFSETQ. The ends lost 0 bases at V and 11 bases at J; junction bases unmatched: 12. This CDR3 has 16 residues. The CDR3 DNA follows: TGCGCCAGCAGCTTGGCCGTGCTAGCGGGTCGCATTGAGCTGTTTTTT. Translating gives CASSLAVLAGRIELFF.

This sequence joins TRBV4-1 and TRBJ1-1, with D possibly matching TRBD1 (5 bases). The CDR3 extends over 19 amino acids. Per the germline V gene, CDR1 is MGHRA and CDR2 is YSYEKL. The V end lost 2 bases, the J end lost 2 bases, and 24 bases lay between the germline ends. The CDR3 reads CASSQRREWETGINTEAFF. The CDR3 coding sequence is TGCGCCAGCAGCCAAAGACGTGAATGGGAAACAGGAATCAACACTGAAGCTTTCTTT.

This clone has a single count. This chain joins TRBV6-1 and TRBJ2-7; D perhaps matches TRBD2 (6 bases). CDR1 and CDR2 (germline): MNHNS, SASEGT. The length of the CDR3 is 13 residues. V gave up 8 bases and J gave up 6 bases, with 17 bases separating them. CDR3 in amino acids: CASEGLETVEQYF. In DNA form, the CDR3 reads TGTGCCAGCGAGGGACTGGAGACTGTCGAGCAGTACTTC.

The chain has TRBV15 and TRBJ1-1, with TRBD1 matching over 11 bases. V lost 5 bases to trimming and J lost 4 bases; unmatched junction nucleotides: 3. The CDR3 has 14 amino acids. CDR1 is LNHNV, CDR2 YYDKDF, per germline (reference sequence). The CDR3 coding sequence is TGTGCCACCAGCGCCGGGACAGGGGGCACTGAAGCTTTCTTT. Its protein product is CATSAGTGGTEAFF.

In its sample, this clone was seen once. The chain recombines TRBV29-1 with TRBJ2-6; D is ambiguous. V lost 6 bases and J 2 bases, leaving 5 bases between the germline ends. Germline values: CDR1 SQVTM, CDR2 ANQGSEA. This CDR3 contains 12 residues. In nucleotides, the CDR3 is TGCAGCGTGGCCCCTGGGGCCAACGTCCTGACTTTC. This sequence encodes CSVAPGANVLTF.

This chain links TRBV7-9 with TRBJ2-5, with TRBD2 matching 10 bases. The CDR3 extends over 18 amino acids. The V gene's germline CDR1 is SEHNR and CDR2 FQNEAQ (reference sequence). Germline trimming cut 2 bases from V and 4 bases from J; bases unmatched to any gene: 13. CDR3 DNA: TGTGCCAGCAGCTTATTAGGCCGGACTAGCGGACCGCCAGAGACCCAGTACTTC. Translation gives CASSLLGRTSGPPETQYF.

The chain uses TRBV7-3 and TRBJ2-1; TRBD2 is a possible D gene (5 bases). The CDR3 loop spans 14 amino acids. V shed 5 bases and J shed 4 bases, with 12 bases lying between them. Germline V gives CDR1 SGHTA, CDR2 FQGTGA. DNA of the CDR3: TGTGCCAGCAGCCCGAGCCGGGATTACAATGAGCAGTTCTTC. Translated, it gives CASSPSRDYNEQFF.

V and J are TRBV7-9 and TRBJ2-7, with 10 bases matching TRBD1. V dropped 3 bases and J dropped 9; count of bases not matched to a gene: 8. The CDR3 length is 14 residues. Germline loops: CDR1 SEHNR, CDR2 FQNEAQ (reference sequence). CDR3 in DNA: TGTGCCAGCAGCTTCGGACAGGGGGGTCAATTGCAGTACTTC. It codes for CASSFGQGGQLQYF.

The chain combines TRBV10-1 with TRBJ1-1; D possibly corresponds to TRBD1 (6 bases). Trimming pared 9 bases from V and 1 base from J, leaving 12 bases between. This CDR3 region has 13 residues. CDR1 WNHNN and CDR2 SYGVQD come from the germline V gene (reference sequence). CDR3 in amino acids: CASQQGPNTEAFF. For the CDR3, the DNA is TGCGCCAGTCAACAGGGTCCGAACACTGAAGCTTTCTTT.

This clone was counted between two and nine times. CDR3 in amino acids: CASSLGAGNEKLFF. CDR3 nucleotide sequence: TGCGCCAGCAGCTTGGGTGCCGGTAATGAAAAACTGTTTTTT. V and J are TRBV5-1 and TRBJ1-4; D unclear. Trimming left V 0 bases short and J 4 bases short, with 7 bases between. The length of the CDR3 is 14 residues. Germline V gene data show CDR1 as SGHRS and CDR2 as YFSETQ.

This clone was counted a single time. This chain uses TRBV9 with TRBJ2-1; D remains unclear. The CDR3 covers 14 residues. Between the trimmed V and J ends, which lost 0 bases and 12 bases, there was a span of 16 bases. Germline V lookup: CDR1 SGDLS, CDR2 YYNGEE. The DNA of the CDR3 is TGTGCCAGCAGCGTAGTGGAAAGCCGAGGCGGGCAGTTCTTC. Translation gives CASSVVESRGGQFF. The full variable domain, in which reference TRBV9 and TRBJ2-1 provide the parts outside the CDR3, is DSGVTQTPKHLITATGQRVTLRCSPRSGDLSVYWYQQSLDQGLQFLIQYYNGEERAKGNILERFSAQQFPDLHSELNLSSLELGDSALYFCASSVVESRGGQFFGPGTRLTVL.

The CDR3 region is CASRGSAGGSEQFF. DNA of the CDR3: TGTGCCAGTCGCGGGAGCGCCGGGGGAAGTGAGCAGTTCTTC. This chain joins TRBV19 and TRBJ2-1; 7 bases line up with TRBD2. CDR3 length: 14 amino acids. J gave up 9 bases and V 8 bases, and 13 bases lay outside the gene matches. Looked up from germline, CDR1 is LNHDA and CDR2 is SQIVND (reference sequence).

The chain uses TRBV19 and TRBJ1-1; weak D call: TRBD1 (5 bases). There are 15 residues in the CDR3. Between the trimmed V and J ends, which lost 3 bases and 2 bases, there was a span of 13 bases. The V gene's germline CDR1 is LNHDA and CDR2 SQIVND (reference sequence). As DNA, the CDR3 is TGTGCCAGTAGTATTATACAGCAGGGCAACACTGAAGCTTTCTTT. Translation gives CASSIIQQGNTEAFF.

J is TRBJ1-1 and V is TRBV30; TRBD1 aligns across 7 bases. V shed 3 bases and J 2 bases; nucleotides not matched to a gene: 6. The length of the CDR3 is 14 residues. Germline V gene data show CDR1 as GTSNPN and CDR2 as SVGIG (reference sequence). The DNA for the CDR3 is TGTGCCTGGAGCCAAGGACAGGCCAACACTGAAGCTTTCTTT. It specifies CAWSQGQANTEAFF.

The chain has TRBV27 and TRBJ2-7, with D maybe TRBD2 (5 bases). This CDR3 is 13 amino acids long. Germline V CDR1 and CDR2: MNHEY, SMNVEV (reference sequence). V lost 4 bases, J lost 9 bases, and 16 bases lay in between. The chain's CDR3 is CASSSSGLRGQYF. CDR3 sequence (DNA): TGTGCCAGCAGTTCCTCAGGACTTCGCGGGCAGTACTTC.

The rearrangement links TRBV19 to TRBJ1-5; the match to TRBD1 covers 7 bases. The germline V gene has CDR1 LNHDA and CDR2 SQIVND (reference sequence). V gave up 7 bases and J gave up 1 base; unmatched junction bases: 13. The CDR3 runs to 17 residues. The CDR3 protein is CASTDQTGIGSNQPQHF. The CDR3, as DNA: TGTGCCAGTACCGACCAGACAGGGATTGGAAGCAATCAGCCCCAGCATTTT.

The rearrangement uses TRBV5-1 and TRBJ2-2, with D possibly being TRBD2 (5 bases). The germline V and J ends were trimmed by 6 bases and 7 bases, with 16 bases remaining between them. This CDR3 is built from 14 residues. Germline CDR1 and CDR2: SGHRS and YFSETQ. DNA of the CDR3: TGCGCCAGCATTGGCGGAGGAGTCGTCGGGGAGCTGTTTTTT. This gives the protein CASIGGGVVGELFF.